This entry features one T cell receptor (beta chain) sequence. Per the study methods: Amplification with reference gene primers provided the estimates of nucleated cell counts. The assay was immunoSEQ multiplex PCR, and TCRdb's table has in-frame clones only and misses some. V, J and clone size were drawn from that table, and D and trimming were deduced from the DNA. The data contain about 270,000 clones, about 88% of them singletons. Categorization into cohorts depended on clinical history that participants reported. Germline CDR1 and CDR2: SEHNR and FQNEAQ (reference sequence). There are 16 residues in the CDR3. With 0 bases removed from V and 0 bases from J, the gap between germline ends came to 9 bases. The sample is drawn from a study of blood T cell repertoires in COVID-19. Study background: The samples span acute and convalescent COVID-19 from the United States, Italy and Spain. T cells, B-cell-depleted T cells, or PBMCs supplied cDNA or gDNA.

The TCR originated in a woman between 50 and 59 years old who had recovered from COVID-19. The genes are TRBV7-9 and TRBJ1-3; D is uncertain. Specimen: PBMCs or T cells enriched from blood (not recorded which). This CDR3 reads CASSLAQPSSGNTIYF. The CDR3 bases are TGTGCCAGCAGCTTAGCACAGCCCAGCTCTGGAAACACCATATATTTT.